This T cell receptor (beta chain) was documented in a study of T and B cells in COVID-19 patients. Study at large: Blood was sampled from COVID-19 patients who were either actively infected or recovered. Of approximately 19 active-infection patients, roughly eleven were critically ill with mechanical ventilation or extracorporeal membrane oxygenation. Overall study results and limits: Of 2,331 TCR clusters found only in the recovered cohort, fewer than 35 had low generation probability.

A few counts support this clonotype. The antigen remains undetermined. No conserved phenylalanine or tryptophan ends this CDR3, so it is likely a read error. The limits of the CDR3 on the DNA are not certain, so only TCRdb's listed CDR3 is given. Blood genomic DNA input for TRB amplification was 250-500 ng. BIOMED2 TRB-A/B primer pools were used in multiplex TRB PCR. TCRdb re-analysed the multiplex PCR reads in MiXCR, keeping a single row per CDR3 protein. Found here are more than 7,500 distinct CDR3 sequences, 28% of them singletons; the top ten hold approximately 5%. Germline loops: CDR1 KGHSH, CDR2 LQKENI. From its first to its last residue, the CDR3 has 15 amino acids.

The receptor was isolated from a human donor who had recovered from COVID-19. The sequenced sample consisted of blood. The rearrangement joins TRBV18 to TRBJ2-1; the D call TRBD1 from the table was never checked on the DNA. CDR3 in amino acids: CASSLTGTGGPGLLG.